What follows are 9 T cell receptor beta chains derived from one specimen sequenced in a study of blood T cell repertoires in COVID-19. This table comes from immunoSEQ multiplex PCR, and its TCRdb copy is limited to in-frame clones, with some not included. The sample has about 55,000 clones, 88% seen once. The sample was peripheral blood. The source of these receptors is a man aged 60 to 75 with active COVID-19.

The gene calls are TRBV19 and TRBJ2-1; 11 nucleotides line up with TRBD2. CDR1 is LNHDA and CDR2 is SQIVND in the germline V gene (reference sequence). This CDR3 contains 13 residues. The trim removed 4 bases at V and 9 bases at J, leaving 2 bases unmatched. The CDR3 spells CASSTSGRSEQFF. DNA of the CDR3: TGTGCCAGTAGTACTAGCGGGAGGAGTGAGCAGTTCTTC.

V is TRBV9 and J is TRBJ1-1; D unresolved. There are 15 residues in the CDR3. Per germline, CDR1 SGDLS and CDR2 YYNGEE. Deletions cut 0 bases from V and 1 base from J, with 10 bases between. CDR3 nucleotide sequence: TGTGCCAGCAGCGTAGACCCAGGCCCGAACACTGAAGCTTTCTTT. Protein: CASSVDPGPNTEAFF. The variable domain in full, with the rest retrieved from reference TRBV9 and TRBJ1-1, is DSGVTQTPKHLITATGQRVTLRCSPRSGDLSVYWYQQSLDQGLQFLIQYYNGEERAKGNILERFSAQQFPDLHSELNLSSLELGDSALYFCASSVDPGPNTEAFFGQGTRLTVV.

This chain links TRBV27 with TRBJ2-7, with a weak D call TRBD2 (5 bases). Trimming removed 2 bases from V and 1 base from J, with 9 bases in between. Germline lookup yields CDR1 MNHEY and CDR2 SMNVEV (reference sequence). This CDR3 has 14 residues. CDR3 DNA sequence: TGTGCCAGCAGTTTAGGTCGGGGATCCTACGAGCAGTACTTC. Translation gives CASSLGRGSYEQYF.

This sequence joins TRBV29-1 and TRBJ2-5; TRBD1 is a possible D gene (5 bases). V was clipped by 0 bases and J by 5 bases, with 16 bases between them. The CDR3 loop spans 15 amino acids. Germline V gene data show CDR1 as SQVTM and CDR2 as ANQGSEA. Written as DNA, the CDR3 is TGCAGCGTTGAAGAAAACCAGGGAACACGGGAGACCCAGTACTTC. This encodes CSVEENQGTRETQYF.

This clone was picked up one time. V and J are TRBV6-5 and TRBJ2-2; 12 nucleotides agree with TRBD2. The CDR3 consists of 15 residues. Germline V gives CDR1 MNHEY, CDR2 SVGAGI. With 6 bases clipped from V and 6 bases from J, the junction kept 5 bases outside the gene matches. CDR3 protein: CASRRLAGEPGELFF. The CDR3, as DNA: TGTGCCAGCAGACGACTAGCGGGAGAGCCCGGGGAGCTGTTTTTT.

Of note for this clone: A junction boundary mismatches the germline segment, possibly from a read error. The J gene is TRBJ2-1, the V gene TRBV19, with 8 bases aligning to TRBD2. The CDR3 loop spans 13 amino acids. Germline-derived CDR1 and CDR2 are LNHDA and SQIVND (reference sequence). CDR3 sequence reads: CASSSATSASPLF. CDR3 DNA: TGTGCCAGTAGTAGCGCGACTAGCGCCTCCCCCCTCTTC. The whole variable domain, filled in from reference TRBV19 and TRBJ2-1, reads DGGITQSPKYLFRKEGQNVTLSCEQNLNHDAMYWYRQDPGQGLRLIYYSQIVNDFQKGDIAEGYSVSREKKESFPLTVTSAQKNPTAFYLCASSSATSASPLFGPGTRLTVL.

The chain links TRBV30 to TRBJ2-7; the match to TRBD2 covers 12 bases. Germline trimming cut 2 bases from V and 5 bases from J; bases unmatched to any gene: 4. CDR1 and CDR2 (germline): GTSNPN, SVGIG (reference sequence). The CDR3 is 14 residues long. CDR3 sequence: CAWSKTSGRDEQYF. As DNA, the CDR3 is TGTGCCTGGAGTAAGACTAGCGGGAGAGACGAGCAGTACTTC.

The chain carries TRBV19 and TRBJ2-7; TRBD2 might be the D (5 bases). The CDR3 contains 13 residues. V was trimmed by 3 bases and J by 3 bases, leaving 9 bases between them. The germline CDR1 and CDR2 sequences are LNHDA and SQIVND (reference sequence). The DNA of the CDR3 is TGTGCCAGTAGTATCGACCGGGACTACGAGCAGTACTTC. Its translation: CASSIDRDYEQYF. Full variable domain (missing parts from reference TRBV19 and TRBJ2-7): DGGITQSPKYLFRKEGQNVTLSCEQNLNHDAMYWYRQDPGQGLRLIYYSQIVNDFQKGDIAEGYSVSREKKESFPLTVTSAQKNPTAFYLCASSIDRDYEQYFGPGTRLTVT.

V and J are TRBV4-1 and TRBJ2-1, with 8 bases identical to TRBD2. CDR3 size: 19 residues. Germline V lookup: CDR1 MGHRA, CDR2 YSYEKL. J lost 7 bases, V lost 0 bases, and 17 bases had no gene match. The CDR3 bases are TGCGCCAGCAGCCAAGAAGGTCAGGGGCGGGTAGCGGGACCAAATGAGCAGTTCTTC. This translates into CASSQEGQGRVAGPNEQFF.